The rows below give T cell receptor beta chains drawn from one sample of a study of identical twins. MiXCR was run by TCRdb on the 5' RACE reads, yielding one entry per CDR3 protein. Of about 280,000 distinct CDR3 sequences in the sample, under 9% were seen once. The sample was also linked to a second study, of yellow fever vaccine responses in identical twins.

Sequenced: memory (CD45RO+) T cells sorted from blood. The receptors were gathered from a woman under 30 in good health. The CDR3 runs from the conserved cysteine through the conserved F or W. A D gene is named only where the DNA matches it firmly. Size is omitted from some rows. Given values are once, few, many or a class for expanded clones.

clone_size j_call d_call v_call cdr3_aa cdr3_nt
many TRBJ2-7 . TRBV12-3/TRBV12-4 CASSWIPYEQYF TGTGCCAGCAGTTGGATCCCCTACGAGCAGTACTTC
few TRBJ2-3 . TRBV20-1 CSARQGGGRSDTQYF TGCAGTGCTAGGCAGGGGGGGGGGCGGTCAGATACGCAGTATTTT
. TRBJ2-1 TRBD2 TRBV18 CASSPLTSGGASEQFF TGTGCCAGCTCACCCCTTACTAGCGGGGGGGCCAGTGAGCAGTTCTTC
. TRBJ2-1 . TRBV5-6 CASSFGRGMGEQFF TGTGCCAGCAGCTTTGGCAGAGGGATGGGTGAGCAGTTCTTC
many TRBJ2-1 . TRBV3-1 CASSLPPTHNEQFF TGTGCCAGCAGCCTCCCCCCAACCCACAATGAGCAGTTCTTC
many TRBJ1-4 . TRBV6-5 CASSYSPGDEKLFF TGTGCCAGCAGTTACTCTCCCGGTGATGAAAAACTGTTTTTT
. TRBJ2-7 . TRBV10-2 CASSESGRYEQYF TGCGCCAGCAGTGAGTCAGGGAGGTACGAGCAGTACTTC
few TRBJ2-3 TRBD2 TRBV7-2 CASSSSSREVTDTQYF TGTGCCAGCAGCTCCTCCTCGCGGGAGGTCACAGATACGCAGTATTTT
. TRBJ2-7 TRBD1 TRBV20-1 CSAGTGGYEQYF TGCAGTGCTGGGACAGGGGGTTACGAGCAGTACTTC
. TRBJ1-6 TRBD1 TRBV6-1 CASSPNPGQGAIGSPLHF TGTGCCAGCAGTCCCAATCCGGGACAGGGGGCGATAGGTTCACCCCTCCACTTT
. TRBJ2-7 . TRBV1 CTSSQNTAQEGTDLYF TGTACCAGCAGCCAGAACACAGCACAGGAGGGAACCGACCTGTACTTC
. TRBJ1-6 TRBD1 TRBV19 CASSISTGDSPLHF TGTGCCAGTAGTATATCCACAGGGGATTCACCCCTCCACTTT
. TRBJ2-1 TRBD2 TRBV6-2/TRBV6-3 CASSYGGGADEQFF TGTGCCAGCAGTTACGGCGGGGGGGCGGATGAGCAGTTCTTC
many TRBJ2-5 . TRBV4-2 CASSQDPKETQYF TGTGCCAGCAGCCAAGATCCCAAAGAGACCCAGTACTTC
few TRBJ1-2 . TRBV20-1 CSAPPGENNYGYTF TGCAGTGCTCCTCCCGGGGAAAATAACTATGGCTACACCTTC
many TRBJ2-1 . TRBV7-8 CASTPGLGRPYNEQFF TGTGCCAGCACCCCCGGTTTAGGACGTCCCTACAATGAGCAGTTCTTC
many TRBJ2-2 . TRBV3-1 CASSRKRPPGLLNTGELFF TGTGCCAGCAGCCGCAAGAGGCCCCCGGGACTCCTGAACACCGGGGAGCTGTTTTTT
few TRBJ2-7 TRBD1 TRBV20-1 CSADRGRGPYEQYF TGCAGTGCTGACAGGGGAAGGGGCCCCTACGAGCAGTACTTC
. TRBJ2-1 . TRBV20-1 CSAATGGDYNEQFF TGCAGTGCTGCTACAGGGGGGGACTACAATGAGCAGTTCTTC
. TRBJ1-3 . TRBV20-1 CSASPVLSSGNTIYF TGCAGTGCTAGTCCGGTCCTGAGCTCTGGAAACACCATATATTTT
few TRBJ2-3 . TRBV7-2 CASSLLNTGDTQYF TGTGCCAGCAGCTTACTCAATACGGGGGATACGCAGTATTTT
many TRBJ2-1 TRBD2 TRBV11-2 CASSRGLAEGNEQFF TGTGCCAGCAGCCGCGGACTAGCGGAGGGCAATGAGCAGTTCTTC
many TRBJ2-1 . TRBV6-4 CASSQDANPYNEQFF TGTGCCAGCAGTCAAGACGCAAACCCATACAATGAGCAGTTCTTC
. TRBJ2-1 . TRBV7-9 CASSLAMGGGPNEQFF TGTGCCAGCAGCTTAGCGATGGGAGGGGGCCCCAATGAGCAGTTCTTC
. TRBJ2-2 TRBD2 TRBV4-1 CASSQGGLAGGGELFF TGCGCCAGCAGCCAAGGGGGACTAGCGGGAGGGGGGGAGCTGTTTTTT
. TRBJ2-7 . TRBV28 CASTRDTSYEQYF TGTGCCAGCACCCGGGACACGTCCTACGAGCAGTACTTC
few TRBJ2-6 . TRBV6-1 CASTAGGGAAGANVLTF TGTGCCAGCACGGCTGGAGGGGGCGCAGCTGGGGCCAACGTCCTGACTTTC
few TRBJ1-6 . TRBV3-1 CASSQGRSNSPLHF TGTGCCAGCAGCCAAGGCCGGAGTAATTCACCCCTCCACTTT
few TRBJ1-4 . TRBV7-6 CASSSRGVEEKLFF TGTGCCAGCAGCTCCCGGGGGGTGGAGGAAAAACTGTTTTTT
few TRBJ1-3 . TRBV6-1 CASRPPLGVTGNTIYF TGTGCCAGCAGGCCTCCCCTGGGAGTAACTGGAAACACCATATATTTT
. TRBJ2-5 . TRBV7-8 CASSRTYYEETQYF TGTGCCAGCAGCCGTACATACTATGAGGAGACCCAGTACTTC
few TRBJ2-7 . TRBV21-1 CASSKETVRLTYEQYF TGTGCCAGCAGCAAAGAGACAGTCCGGCTGACCTACGAGCAGTACTTC
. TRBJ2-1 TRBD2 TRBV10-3 CATSASGGVGSYNEQFF TGTGCCACCAGTGCTAGCGGGGGGGTAGGGTCCTACAATGAGCAGTTCTTC
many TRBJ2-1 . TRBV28 CASTQGRAYEQFF TGTGCCAGCACCCAGGGGAGGGCGTATGAGCAGTTCTTC
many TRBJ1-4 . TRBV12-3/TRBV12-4 CASRTDTTNEKLFF TGTGCCAGCAGAACCGATACAACTAATGAAAAACTGTTTTTT
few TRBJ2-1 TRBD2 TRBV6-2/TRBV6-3 CASSYVASGRQISYNEQFF TGTGCCAGCAGTTACGTGGCTAGCGGGAGGCAAATCTCCTACAATGAGCAGTTCTTC
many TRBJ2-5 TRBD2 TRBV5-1 CASSLISGRAFSETQYF TGCGCCAGCAGCTTAATTAGCGGGAGGGCCTTTAGTGAGACCCAGTACTTC
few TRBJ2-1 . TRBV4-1 CASSHDLASVENEQFF TGCGCCAGCAGCCACGATTTGGCTAGCGTTGAAAATGAGCAGTTCTTC
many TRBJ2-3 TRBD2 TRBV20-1 CSARDGGRVDTQYF TGCAGTGCTAGAGATGGGGGGAGGGTAGATACGCAGTATTTT
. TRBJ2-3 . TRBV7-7 CASSLSGSLTDTQYF TGTGCCAGCAGCTTATCGGGATCGCTTACAGATACGCAGTATTTT
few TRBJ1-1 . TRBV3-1 CASSQDGQFNTEAFF TGTGCCAGCAGCCAAGATGGACAGTTCAACACTGAAGCTTTCTTT
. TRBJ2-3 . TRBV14 CASSHSPLTNTFSTDTQYF TGTGCCAGCAGCCATAGTCCTCTAACCAATACTTTTAGCACAGATACGCAGTATTTT
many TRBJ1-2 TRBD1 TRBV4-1 CASSQRDRFYGYTF TGCGCCAGCAGCCAACGGGACAGATTCTATGGCTACACCTTC
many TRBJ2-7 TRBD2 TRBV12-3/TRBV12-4 CASSYGTSIRYEQYF TGTGCCAGCAGTTACGGGACTAGCATTCGCTACGAGCAGTACTTC
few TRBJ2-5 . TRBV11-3 CASSQEGRGKETQYF TGTGCCAGCAGCCAGGAGGGACGCGGAAAAGAGACCCAGTACTTC
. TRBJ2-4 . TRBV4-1 CASSQVYLAKNIQYF TGCGCCAGCAGCCAAGTGTACCTAGCCAAAAACATTCAGTACTTC
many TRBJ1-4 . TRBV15 CATSRAASADNEKLFF TGTGCCACCAGCAGGGCCGCGTCGGCAGATAATGAAAAACTGTTTTTT
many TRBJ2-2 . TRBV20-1 CSARAGTTNTGELFF TGCAGTGCTAGAGCCGGGACCACGAACACCGGGGAGCTGTTTTTT
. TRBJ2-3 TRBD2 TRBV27 CASSPTPSTSGRSDTQYF TGTGCCAGCAGTCCAACACCCTCGACTAGCGGGAGATCAGATACGCAGTATTTT
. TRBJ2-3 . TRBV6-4 CASSRSPGTDTQYF TGTGCCAGCTCCCGATCCCCTGGCACAGATACGCAGTATTTT
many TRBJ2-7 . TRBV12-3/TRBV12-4 CASSSLGRLEQYF TGTGCCAGCAGTTCGCTAGGGCGCCTCGAGCAGTACTTC
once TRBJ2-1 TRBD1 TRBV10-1 CASSAIGAGGYNEQFF TGCGCCAGCAGTGCAATAGGGGCAGGGGGCTACAATGAGCAGTTCTTC
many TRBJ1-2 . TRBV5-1 CASSLVSREDYGYTF TGCGCCAGCAGCTTGGTTTCTAGGGAGGACTATGGCTACACCTTC
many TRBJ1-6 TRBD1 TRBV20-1 CSARDFQGGGSPLHF TGCAGTGCTAGAGATTTTCAGGGGGGAGGGTCACCCCTCCACTTT
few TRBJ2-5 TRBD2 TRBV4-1 CASSHGLAGSYQETQYF TGCGCCAGCAGCCATGGACTAGCGGGAAGTTACCAAGAGACCCAGTACTTC
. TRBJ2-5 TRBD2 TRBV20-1 CSASELGLAGGRETQYF TGCAGTGCTTCAGAGCTGGGACTAGCGGGAGGAAGGGAGACCCAGTACTTC
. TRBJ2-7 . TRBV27 CASKRRQATYEQYF TGTGCCAGCAAACGGAGACAGGCAACCTACGAGCAGTACTTC
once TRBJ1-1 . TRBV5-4 CASSLGGRVNTEAFF TGTGCCAGCAGCTTGGGGGGCAGGGTGAACACTGAAGCTTTCTTT
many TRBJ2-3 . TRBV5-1 CASSLESQAGSYTQYF TGCGCCAGCAGCTTGGAAAGCCAAGCGGGTTCATATACGCAGTATTTT
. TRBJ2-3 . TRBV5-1 CASRKRYSSTDTQYF TGCGCCAGCAGGAAGCGGTACTCGAGCACAGATACGCAGTATTTT